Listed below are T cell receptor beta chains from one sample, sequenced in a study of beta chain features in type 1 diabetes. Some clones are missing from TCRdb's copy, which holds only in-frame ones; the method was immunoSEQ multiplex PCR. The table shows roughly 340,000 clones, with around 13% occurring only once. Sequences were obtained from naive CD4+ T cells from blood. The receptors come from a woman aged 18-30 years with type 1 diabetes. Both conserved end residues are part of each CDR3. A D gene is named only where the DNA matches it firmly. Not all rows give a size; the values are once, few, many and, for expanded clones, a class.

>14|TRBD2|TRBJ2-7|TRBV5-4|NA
CASSPAGGNYEQYF
TGTGCCAGCAGCCCAGCCGGGGGGAACTACGAGCAGTACTTC
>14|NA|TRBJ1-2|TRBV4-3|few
CASSQETLNYGYTF
TGCGCCAGCAGCCAAGAAACTTTGAACTATGGCTACACCTTC
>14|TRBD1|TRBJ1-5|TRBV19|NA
CASSRQGEDQPQHF
TGTGCCAGTAGCAGACAGGGTGAGGATCAGCCCCAGCATTTT
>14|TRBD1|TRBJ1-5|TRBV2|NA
CASLPGQGGQPQHF
TGTGCCAGCCTCCCAGGACAGGGCGGTCAGCCCCAGCATTTT
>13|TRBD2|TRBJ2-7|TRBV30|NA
CAWSPSGRGVQYF
TGTGCCTGGAGTCCTAGCGGGAGGGGGGTGCAGTACTTC
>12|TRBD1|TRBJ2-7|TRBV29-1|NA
CSVDGQGYEQYF
TGCAGCGTTGATGGACAGGGTTACGAGCAGTACTTC
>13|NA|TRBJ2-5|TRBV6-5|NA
CASSYSSWETQYF
TGTGCCAGCAGTTACTCGAGTTGGGAGACCCAGTACTTC
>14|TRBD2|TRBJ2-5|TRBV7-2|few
CASSPTSVQETQYF
TGTGCCAGCAGCCCCACTAGCGTCCAAGAGACCCAGTACTTC
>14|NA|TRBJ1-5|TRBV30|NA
CAWSVSGGGQPQHF
TGTGCCTGGAGTGTATCGGGGGGCGGGCAGCCCCAGCATTTT
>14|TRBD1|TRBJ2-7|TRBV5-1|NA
CASVAGTGPYEQYF
TGCGCCAGCGTGGCCGGGACAGGGCCTTACGAGCAGTACTTC
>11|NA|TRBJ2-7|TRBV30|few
CAWSVREQQYF
TGTGCCTGGAGTGTACGGGAACAGCAGTACTTC
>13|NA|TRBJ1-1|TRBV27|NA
CASSLSRNTEAFF
TGTGCCAGCAGTTTATCCAGGAACACTGAAGCTTTCTTT
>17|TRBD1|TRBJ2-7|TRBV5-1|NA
CASSLARDSDSSYEQYF
TGCGCCAGCAGCTTGGCGAGGGACAGTGACAGCTCCTACGAGCAGTACTTC
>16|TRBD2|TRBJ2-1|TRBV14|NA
CASSPWTSGLYDEQFF
TGTGCCAGCAGCCCATGGACTAGCGGGTTATACGATGAGCAGTTCTTC
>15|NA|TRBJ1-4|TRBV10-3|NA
CAISDSTGPNEKLFF
TGTGCCATCAGTGACTCTACAGGGCCTAATGAAAAACTGTTTTTT
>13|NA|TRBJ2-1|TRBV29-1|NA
CSVIARGGYEQFF
TGCTCCGTTATTGCGCGGGGAGGCTATGAGCAGTTCTTC
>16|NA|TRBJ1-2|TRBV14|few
CASSHALRRGDHGYTF
TGTGCCAGCAGCCATGCCCTGAGGCGGGGAGACCATGGCTACACCTTC
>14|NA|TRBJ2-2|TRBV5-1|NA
CASSLGQNTGELFF
TGCGCCAGCAGCTTGGGTCAGAACACCGGGGAGCTGTTTTTT
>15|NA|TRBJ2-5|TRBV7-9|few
CASSWGRQYQETQYF
TGTGCCAGCAGCTGGGGTAGACAGTACCAAGAGACCCAGTACTTC
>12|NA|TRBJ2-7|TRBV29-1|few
CSAGTPPGEQYF
TGCAGCGCCGGGACACCTCCAGGGGAGCAGTACTTC
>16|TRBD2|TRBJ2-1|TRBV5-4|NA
CASSLVGLGAYNEQFF
TGTGCCAGCAGTCTGGTGGGACTAGGTGCCTACAATGAGCAGTTCTTC
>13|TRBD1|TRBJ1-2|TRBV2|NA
CAIPDRGGVGYTF
TGTGCCATACCCGACAGGGGGGGAGTTGGCTACACCTTC
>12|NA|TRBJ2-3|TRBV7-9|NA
CASSPPPDTQYF
TGTGCCAGCAGCCCCCCCCCGGATACGCAGTATTTT
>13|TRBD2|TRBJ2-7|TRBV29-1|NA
CSVIGGGPHEQYF
TGCAGCGTCATTGGGGGAGGGCCCCACGAGCAGTACTTC
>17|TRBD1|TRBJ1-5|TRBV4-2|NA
CASSQVRQGVNNQPQHF
TGTGCCAGCAGCCAAGTCCGGCAGGGGGTGAACAATCAGCCCCAGCATTTT
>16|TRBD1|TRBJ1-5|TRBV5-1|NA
CASSPQGGSSNQPQHF
TGCGCCAGCAGCCCCCAGGGGGGATCGAGCAATCAGCCCCAGCATTTT
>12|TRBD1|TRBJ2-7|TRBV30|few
CAWDRESYEQYF
TGTGCCTGGGACAGGGAGTCCTACGAGCAGTACTTC
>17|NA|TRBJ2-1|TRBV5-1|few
CASSLPRDGSSYNEQFF
TGCGCCAGCAGCTTGCCTAGGGACGGGAGCTCCTACAATGAGCAGTTCTTC
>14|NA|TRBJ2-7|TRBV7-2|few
CASSRGQKSYEQYF
TGTGCCAGCAGCCGCGGACAGAAATCCTACGAGCAGTACTTC
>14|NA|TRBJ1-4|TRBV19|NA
CASSRSANQEKLFF
TGTGCCAGTAGCAGGTCGGCGAATCAAGAAAAACTGTTTTTT
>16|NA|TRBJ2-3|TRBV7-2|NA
CASSQWASGVQGSQYF
TGTGCCAGCAGCCAGTGGGCTAGCGGAGTCCAGGGGTCGCAGTATTTT
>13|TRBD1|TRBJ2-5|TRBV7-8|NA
CASSLVTGETQYF
TGTGCCAGCAGCTTAGTGACAGGGGAGACCCAGTACTTC
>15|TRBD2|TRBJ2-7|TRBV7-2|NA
CASSRGGLLSYEQYF
TGTGCCAGCAGCCGCGGGGGGTTGCTTAGCTACGAGCAGTACTTC
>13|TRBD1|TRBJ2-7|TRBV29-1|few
CSVARDREYEQYF
TGCAGCGTGGCCCGGGACAGGGAATACGAGCAGTACTTC
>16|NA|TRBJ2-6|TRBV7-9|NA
CASSLVLTAGANVLTF
TGTGCCAGCAGCTTAGTGTTAACTGCTGGGGCCAACGTCCTGACTTTC
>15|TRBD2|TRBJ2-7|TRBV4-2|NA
CASSLRGALSYEQYF
TGTGCCAGCAGCTTGCGGGGGGCTTTATCCTACGAGCAGTACTTC
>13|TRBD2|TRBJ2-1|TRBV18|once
CASSDGRGREQFF
TGTGCCAGCTCAGACGGGAGGGGCAGAGAGCAGTTCTTC
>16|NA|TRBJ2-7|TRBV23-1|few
CASSHKDNGLSYEQYF
TGCGCCAGCAGTCACAAGGACAATGGTCTCTCCTACGAGCAGTACTTC
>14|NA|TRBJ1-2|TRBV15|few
CATSRDHQAGGYTF
TGTGCCACCAGCAGAGATCACCAGGCGGGCGGCTACACCTTC
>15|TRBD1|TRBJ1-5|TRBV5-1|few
CASSSGTGGGQPQHF
TGCGCCAGCAGCTCCGGGACAGGGGGCGGACAGCCCCAGCATTTT
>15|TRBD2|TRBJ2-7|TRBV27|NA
CASSPRPLLAGEQYF
TGTGCCAGCAGTCCCCGCCCCCTTCTAGCGGGAGAGCAGTACTTC
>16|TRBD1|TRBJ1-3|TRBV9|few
CASSVGTGISGNTIYF
TGTGCCAGCAGCGTAGGGACAGGGATCTCTGGAAACACCATATATTTT
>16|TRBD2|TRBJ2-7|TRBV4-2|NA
CASSQDMSSGTYEQYF
TGTGCCAGCAGCCAAGATATGTCTAGCGGCACCTACGAGCAGTACTTC
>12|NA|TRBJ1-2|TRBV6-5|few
CASSYRGSGYTF
TGTGCCAGCAGTTACAGGGGTTCTGGCTACACCTTC
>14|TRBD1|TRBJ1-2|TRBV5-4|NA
CASSRGQGPRGYTF
TGTGCCAGCAGCCGTGGACAGGGGCCGCGGGGCTACACCTTC
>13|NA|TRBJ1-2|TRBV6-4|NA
CASSPDGAYGYTF
TGTGCCAGCAGTCCCGACGGAGCCTATGGCTACACCTTC
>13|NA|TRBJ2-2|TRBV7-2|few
CASSPTLGGELFF
TGTGCCAGCAGCCCGACGCTAGGCGGGGAGCTGTTTTTT
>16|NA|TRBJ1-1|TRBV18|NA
CASSPAPPGVNTEAFF
TGTGCCAGCTCACCCGCCCCCCCGGGGGTGAACACTGAAGCTTTCTTT
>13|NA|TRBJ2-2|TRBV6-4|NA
CASSPGVTGELFF
TGTGCCAGCAGTCCAGGGGTGACCGGGGAGCTGTTTTTT
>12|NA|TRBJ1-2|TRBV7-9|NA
CASSLESRGYTF
TGTGCCAGCAGCTTAGAGTCACGGGGCTACACCTTC
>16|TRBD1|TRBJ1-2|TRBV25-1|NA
CASSESHPGQGSGYTF
TGTGCCAGCAGTGAATCGCATCCGGGACAGGGGTCTGGCTACACCTTC